One and the same sample provided the 25 T cell receptor beta chains below, sequenced in a study of regulatory T cells in long-lasting Graves disease. Time point described: newly diagnosed GD, antithyroid drugs for less than 3 months. Extracted PBMC RNA gave rise to the TCR library. The authors built TCR beta libraries using iRepertoire HTBI primers and Arm-PCR of CDR3 regions. TCRdb redid the calling of the multiplex PCR reads with MiXCR, one entry per CDR3 protein. In the table there are 600,000 to 650,000 distinct CDR3 sequences, around 15% of which are singletons. The same specimen was also included in a second study, on T cells in Graves' hyperthyroidism and ophthalmopathy.

Sequenced here: peripheral blood mononuclear cells (PBMCs), sampled at new diagnosis, from a patient treated with antithyroid drugs. The source is a woman between 25 and 40 years old with Graves disease.

The chain carries TRBV5-1 and TRBJ2-3; TRBD1 aligns across 10 bases. The CDR3 runs to 15 residues. CDR1 is SGHRS and CDR2 is YFSETQ in the germline V gene. J was trimmed by 7 bases and V by 4 bases; bases with no gene match: 9. This CDR3 reads CASSITGTGVNTQYF. CDR3 DNA: TGCGCCAGCAGCATTACCGGGACAGGGGTAAATACGCAGTATTTT. The full variable domain, completed using reference TRBV5-1 and TRBJ2-3, is KAGVTQTPRYLIKTRGQQVTLSCSPISGHRSVSWYQQTPGQGLQFLFEYFSETQRNKGNFPGRFSGRQFSNSRSEMNVSTLELGDSALYLCASSITGTGVNTQYFGPGTRLTVL.

A note on this clonotype: Given a much more abundant clone one base away, this may be a read error. This sequence joins TRBV9 and TRBJ2-7; unclear D gene. V was pared by 4 bases and J by 7 bases, with 15 bases between. This CDR3 spans 13 amino acids. Germline V CDR1 and CDR2: SGDLS, YYNGEE. CDR3 residues: CASSPYGWNEQYF. In nucleotides, the CDR3 is TGTGCCAGCAGCCCCTATGGATGGAATGAGCAGTACTTC.

The V call is TRBV18, the J call TRBJ2-1; the D gene could be TRBD1 or TRBD2 (6 bases each). The CDR3 runs 18 residues. Germline V gene lookup returns CDR1 KGHSH and CDR2 LQKENI. The V end was cut by 6 bases, the J end by 0 bases, with 21 bases between. The CDR3 region is CASSPRGVVLSSYNEQFF. CDR3 DNA sequence: TGTGCCAGCTCCCCTAGGGGGGTAGTCCTTAGCTCCTACAATGAGCAGTTCTTC.

This clonotype was counted many times. CDR3 amino acids: CASSSLQGRWPYEQYF. The CDR3, as DNA: TGTGCCAGCAGCTCCCTTCAGGGGCGGTGGCCCTACGAGCAGTACTTC. The rearrangement joins TRBV11-2 to TRBJ2-7; tentatively, D is TRBD1 (6 bases). The germline CDR1 and CDR2 sequences are SGHAT and FQNNGV. V lost 4 bases and J lost 2, with 18 bases in between. CDR3 length: 16 amino acids.

This clonotype has a count of ten or more. The rearrangement joins TRBV12-3 or TRBV12-4 to TRBJ2-5, with D uncertain. Trimming took off 6 bases at V and 4 bases at J, with 12 bases between the two ends. CDR3 size: 13 residues. The CDR3 protein is CASSPGRGETQYF. The CDR3 coding sequence is TGTGCCAGCAGCCCGGGCAGAGGAGAGACCCAGTACTTC.

Ten or more counts support this clonotype. V usage is TRBV5-1 and J usage is TRBJ1-2; D is perhaps TRBD1 (5 bases). This CDR3 region has 14 residues. V shed 4 bases and J shed 9 bases, with 19 bases lying between them. The germline gives CDR1 SGHRS, CDR2 YFSETQ. This CDR3 reads CASSQGTSGMRYTF. CDR3 sequence (DNA): TGCGCCAGCAGCCAAGGGACCTCTGGGATGCGCTACACCTTC. The whole variable domain, remainder taken from reference TRBV5-1 and TRBJ1-2, is KAGVTQTPRYLIKTRGQQVTLSCSPISGHRSVSWYQQTPGQGLQFLFEYFSETQRNKGNFPGRFSGRQFSNSRSEMNVSTLELGDSALYLCASSQGTSGMRYTFGSGTRLTVV.

The chain couples TRBV19 to TRBJ1-5, with TRBD1 as a possible D gene (5 bases). The germline V gene encodes CDR1 LNHDA and CDR2 SQIVND (reference sequence). The CDR3 contains 15 residues. The V end lost 3 bases, the J end lost 3 bases, and 12 bases lay between the germline ends. The CDR3 region has the DNA TGTGCCAGTAGTATCTCTCGACAGAACAATCAGCCCCAGCATTTT. Its protein product is CASSISRQNNQPQHF.

The rearrangement uses TRBV7-6 and TRBJ1-3; the D gene is possibly TRBD1 (5 bases). The V gene's germline CDR1 is SGHVS and CDR2 FNYEAQ. This CDR3 comprises 15 residues. The V end was cut by 8 bases, the J end by 4 bases, with 18 bases between. The CDR3 region is CASRPEGTSGNTIYF. For the CDR3, the DNA is TGTGCCAGCCGACCAGAAGGGACTTCAGGAAACACCATATATTTT.

This clonotype came up a few times. This chain links TRBV20-1 with TRBJ1-5; D may be TRBD1 (5 bases). Germline-derived CDR1 and CDR2 are DFQATT and SNEGSKA (reference sequence). The CDR3 length is 17 residues. V was shortened by 1 base and J by 7 bases, with 23 bases between the two germline ends. The CDR3 protein is CSARGRGRSASHQPQHF. CDR3 in DNA: TGCAGTGCTAGAGGTCGGGGCAGGTCGGCCTCTCACCAGCCCCAGCATTTT.

This clonotype was detected many times. The chain joins TRBV29-1 to TRBJ2-5, with TRBD1 matching over 8 bases. The CDR3 is 13 residues long. The J segment lost 5 bases and the V segment lost 7 bases, leaving 9 bases of the junction unmatched. Germline V CDR1 and CDR2: SQVTM, ANQGSEA. The CDR3 reads CSGATGELETQYF. Here the CDR3 DNA reads TGCAGCGGGGCGACAGGGGAGCTCGAGACCCAGTACTTC.

This clonotype was detected ten times or more. The chain links TRBV9 to TRBJ2-3, with TRBD2 identical over 8 bases. Germline V lookup: CDR1 SGDLS, CDR2 YYNGEE. The junction had 10 bases not matched to a gene; V was cut back by 3 bases and J by 4 bases. The length of the CDR3 is 16 residues. This chain's CDR3 is CASSGGGLARSDTQYF. The CDR3 DNA follows: TGTGCCAGCAGCGGAGGAGGACTAGCTAGGTCAGATACGCAGTATTTT.

This clonotype was seen only a few times. The genes are TRBV5-6 and TRBJ1-5, with TRBD1 matching 7 bases. Germline-derived CDR1 and CDR2 are SGHDT and YYEEEE. The ends lost 4 bases at V and 8 bases at J; junction bases unmatched: 9. CDR3 length equals 14 residues. CDR3 bases: TGTGCCAGCAGCCCTACAGGGGCCCTAGAGCCCCAGCATTTT. Its translation: CASSPTGALEPQHF.

This clonotype turned up a few times. A junction boundary mismatches the germline segment, possibly from a read error. The chain has TRBV7-9 and TRBJ2-3, with 7 positions matching TRBD1. Germline CDR1 is SEHNR and CDR2 is FQNEAQ (reference sequence). CDR3 size: 15 residues. CDR3 in amino acids: CASSSFRDSRDTQYF. CDR3 in DNA: TGTGCCAGCAGCTCCTTCCGGGACAGCAGAGATACGCAGTATTTT.

As regards this clonotype: This may be a read error: a much more frequent sequence differs by one nucleotide. The chain has TRBV9 and TRBJ2-7; 8 bases map to TRBD2. The CDR3 runs 15 residues. CDR1 SGDLS and CDR2 YYNGEE come from the germline V gene. For the CDR3, the DNA is TGTGCCAGCAGTCGGCCGGCGGGAGGCCTTAACGAGCAGCACTTC. Encoded protein: CASSRPAGGLNEQHF.

Many counts were recorded for this clonotype. The chain joins TRBV28 to TRBJ2-1; TRBD2 matches 8 bases. This CDR3 region has 17 residues. CDR1 is MDHEN and CDR2 is SYDVKM in the germline V gene. Losses at the gene ends were 6 bases for V and 2 bases for J; bases not matched to a gene: 12. CDR3 loop: CASSPVLASGPYNEQFF. CDR3 in DNA: TGTGCCAGCAGCCCCGTCCTGGCTAGCGGGCCCTACAATGAGCAGTTCTTC.

V and J are TRBV30 and TRBJ1-2; D call uncertain. V lost 0 bases, J lost 8 bases, and 7 bases lay in between. CDR1 and CDR2 from the germline V gene are GTSNPN and SVGIG (reference sequence). This CDR3 is 11 amino acids long. The CDR3 nucleotides read TGTGCCTGGAGTGTACAGCAGGGCTACACCTTC. Translation gives CAWSVQQGYTF. The full variable domain, its missing parts supplied by reference TRBV30 and TRBJ1-2, is SQTIHQWPATLVQPVGSPLSLECTVEGTSNPNLYWYRQAAGRGLQLLFYSVGIGQISSEVPQNLSASRPQDRQFILSSKKLLLSDSGFYLCAWSVQQGYTFGSGTRLTVV.

The sample holds many counts of this clonotype. V gene TRBV11-1 combines with J gene TRBJ2-5; D perhaps matches TRBD1 (5 bases). Germline V gene data show CDR1 as SGHAT and CDR2 as FQDESV (reference sequence). CDR3 length: 17 amino acids. V lost 3 bases to trimming and J lost 2 bases, with 19 bases between them. The CDR3 DNA is TGTGCCAGCAGCTTCGCCGCGTCCCAGGGAATACAAGAGACCCAGTACTTC. This codes for CASSFAASQGIQETQYF.

Comment on this clonotype: Given a much more abundant clone one base away, this may be a read error. This chain connects TRBV29-1 to TRBJ2-1; a weak D match, TRBD1 (6 bases). The CDR3 has 12 amino acids. The V end was cut by 6 bases, the J end by 6 bases, with 12 bases between. From germline, CDR1 is SQVTM and CDR2 ANQGSEA. DNA for the CDR3: TGCAGCGTGTCACAGGGATGCAATGAGCAGTTCTTC. Protein: CSVSQGCNEQFF.

This clonotype was detected many times. J is TRBJ1-6 and V is TRBV28; unclear D gene. The CDR3 has 15 amino acids. Germline V gives CDR1 MDHEN, CDR2 SYDVKM. Trimming stripped 6 bases from V and 6 bases from J, with 15 bases between. This CDR3 is CASSSPGTSNSPLHF. CDR3 in DNA: TGTGCCAGCAGCTCTCCGGGAACTTCTAATTCACCCCTCCACTTT.

In this sample, this clonotype turned up a few times. The V gene is TRBV28, the J gene TRBJ2-7, with TRBD1 identical over 8 bases. Per the germline V gene, CDR1 is MDHEN and CDR2 is SYDVKM. The CDR3 covers 15 residues. The J segment lost 2 bases and the V segment lost 5 bases, leaving 8 bases of the junction unmatched. The CDR3 DNA reads TGTGCCAGCAGTCAAGGACAGGGCCTAACCTACGAGCAGTACTTC. This gives the protein CASSQGQGLTYEQYF.

V usage is TRBV30 and J usage is TRBJ2-1; 7 bases are a match to TRBD2. CDR1 is GTSNPN, CDR2 SVGIG, per germline (reference sequence). The trim removed 0 bases at V and 5 bases at J, leaving 10 bases unmatched. This CDR3 has 16 residues. CDR3 protein: CAWSVFAGVKNNEQFF. Written as DNA, the CDR3 is TGTGCCTGGAGTGTATTCGCGGGAGTGAAGAACAATGAGCAGTTCTTC.

This clonotype was picked up many times. The V gene is TRBV12-3 or TRBV12-4, the J gene TRBJ1-1; TRBD1 is a possible D gene (6 bases). The length of the CDR3 is 14 residues. With 6 bases removed from V and 4 bases from J, the gap between germline ends came to 15 bases. The CDR3 is CASSLDRTFTEAFF. CDR3 coding DNA: TGTGCCAGCAGCCTCGACAGGACCTTCACTGAAGCTTTCTTT.

The gene calls are TRBV5-4 and TRBJ2-1; no definite D call. CDR1 and CDR2 from the germline V gene are SGHNT and YYREEE (reference sequence). V was trimmed by 3 bases and J by 5 bases, leaving 9 bases between them. The CDR3 has 13 amino acids. Written as DNA, the CDR3 is TGTGCCAGCAGCTCAGTTGGCAACAATGAGCAGTTCTTC. Encoded protein: CASSSVGNNEQFF.

This clonotype was counted ten times or more. This chain uses TRBV6-1 with TRBJ1-1, with no clear D. The ends were cut back, 7 bases at V and 4 bases at J, with 10 bases in the middle. CDR1 and CDR2 from the germline V gene are MNHNS and SASEGT. The CDR3 is made up of 12 amino acids. The CDR3 nucleotides are TGTGCCAGCACCCGGGGTGGCACTGAAGCTTTCTTT. Its translation is CASTRGGTEAFF.

This clonotype was detected a few times. This may arise from a read error, as a much more abundant clone is one base away. This chain uses TRBV28 with TRBJ1-2, with D maybe TRBD1 (5 bases). Germline values: CDR1 MDHEN, CDR2 SYDVKM. The CDR3 consists of 12 residues. The CDR3 is CTSGALNYGYTF. DNA of the CDR3: TGTACCAGTGGGGCCCTTAACTATGGCTACACCTTC.